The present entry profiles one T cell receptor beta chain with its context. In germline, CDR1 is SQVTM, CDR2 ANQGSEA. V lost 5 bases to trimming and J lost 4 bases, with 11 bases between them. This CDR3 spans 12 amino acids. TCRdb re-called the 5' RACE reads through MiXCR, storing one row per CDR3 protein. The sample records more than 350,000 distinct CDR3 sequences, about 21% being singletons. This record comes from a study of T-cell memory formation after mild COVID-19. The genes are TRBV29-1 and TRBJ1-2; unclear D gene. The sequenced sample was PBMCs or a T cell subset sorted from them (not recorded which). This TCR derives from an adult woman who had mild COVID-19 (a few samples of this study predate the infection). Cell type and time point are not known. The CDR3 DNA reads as TGCAGCGTTTGGAGGGCCAGCTATGGCTACACCTTC. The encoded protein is CSVWRASYGYTF.